The 16 T cell receptor beta chains below all came from one sample that was sequenced in a study of blood T cell repertoires in COVID-19. Profiled with immunoSEQ multiplex PCR; TCRdb holds only in-frame clones, not every one. The sample has about 180,000 clones, roughly 85% seen once. The specimen was PBMCs or T cells enriched from blood (not recorded which). The receptor source for this set is a man aged 40-49 years who had recovered from COVID-19.

Points on this clone: Other DNA sequences in this specimen translate into the identical CDR3. The chain recombines TRBV29-1 with TRBJ1-1; perhaps TRBD1 as D (5 bases). CDR1 is SQVTM and CDR2 is ANQGSEA in the germline V gene. The CDR3 length is 13 residues. Trimming cost V 3 bases and J 2 bases, with 10 bases left between them. This chain's CDR3 is CSVDRGLNTEAFF. In nucleotides, the CDR3 is TGCAGCGTTGATAGGGGCCTAAACACTGAAGCTTTCTTT. The full variable domain, with the rest looked up from reference TRBV29-1 and TRBJ1-1, is SAVISQKPSRDICQRGTSLTIQCQVDSQVTMMFWYRQQPGQSLTLIATANQGSEATYESGFVIDKFPISRPNLTFSTLTVSNMSPEDSSIYLCSVDRGLNTEAFFGQGTRLTVV.

CDR3 region: CASSLLSGGVYNEQFF. CDR3 DNA sequence: TGTGCCAGCAGTTTACTTTCGGGGGGCGTTTACAATGAGCAGTTCTTC. The V gene is TRBV28, the J gene TRBJ2-1, with D tentatively TRBD2 (7 bases). The CDR3 runs 16 residues. Germline lookup yields CDR1 MDHEN and CDR2 SYDVKM. V lost 2 bases to trimming and J lost 4 bases, with 15 bases between them.

Comments on this clone: In the same sample, other DNA sequences code for this CDR3. The chain carries TRBV5-1 and TRBJ1-6; TRBD1 might be the D (6 bases). Trimming cost V 2 bases and J 5 bases, with 8 bases left between them. This CDR3 is 14 amino acids long. Per the germline V gene, CDR1 is SGHRS and CDR2 is YFSETQ. The CDR3 DNA sequence: TGCGCCAGCAGCTTAGGACAGAATAATTCACCCCTCCACTTT. It is translated as CASSLGQNNSPLHF.

The J gene is TRBJ2-7, the V gene TRBV6-5, with a weak D call TRBD1 (5 bases). V lost 8 bases to trimming and J lost 5 bases, with 16 bases between them. Germline CDR1 MNHEY, CDR2 SVGAGI. The CDR3 is 13 residues long. The CDR3 DNA reads TGTGCCAGCTCTTCGGCAGGGTGGAACGAGCAGTACTTC. The encoded protein is CASSSAGWNEQYF.

J is TRBJ1-2 and V is TRBV19; 11 nucleotides match TRBD1. With V trimmed by 5 bases and J by 14 bases, 16 bases remained unmatched. This CDR3 spans 15 amino acids. CDR1 LNHDA and CDR2 SQIVND come from the germline V gene (reference sequence). This chain's CDR3 is CASSSGTGGPLSVTF. CDR3 DNA: TGTGCCAGTAGTTCCGGGACAGGGGGGCCTTTAAGCGTAACCTTC.

This chain connects TRBV6-2 or TRBV6-3 to TRBJ2-1; 7 bases are shared with TRBD1. The V gene end was trimmed by 2 bases and the J gene end by 6 bases; junction bases not matched to a gene: 4. CDR1 and CDR2 (germline): MNHEY, SVGEGT. CDR3 length: 14 residues. The CDR3 DNA reads as TGTGCCAGCAGTTACCAGGGGGTAGGCAATGAGCAGTTCTTC. Translation gives CASSYQGVGNEQFF.

The V call is TRBV28, the J call TRBJ1-3; D is perhaps TRBD1 (5 bases). V lost 6 bases and J lost 7, with 10 bases in between. Germline V gene data show CDR1 as MDHEN and CDR2 as SYDVKM. CDR3 size: 12 residues. CDR3 DNA sequence: TGTGCCAGCAGAGGGGATTTTAACACCATATATTTT. Protein sequence: CASRGDFNTIYF.

The chain employs TRBV5-4 and TRBJ2-1; 13 positions agree with TRBD2. CDR1 SGHNT and CDR2 YYREEE come from the germline V gene (reference sequence). V gave up 4 bases and J gave up 0 bases; unmatched junction bases: 4. This CDR3 contains 17 residues. CDR3 region: CASSGLAGALSYNEQFF. CDR3 coding DNA: TGTGCCAGCAGCGGACTAGCGGGAGCGCTCTCCTACAATGAGCAGTTCTTC.

This clone was observed a few times. The rearrangement uses TRBV18 and TRBJ2-5; perhaps TRBD1 as D (6 bases). CDR1 is KGHSH and CDR2 is LQKENI in the germline V gene. Trimming cost V 0 bases and J 5 bases, with 7 bases left between them. This CDR3 region has 13 residues. CDR3 protein: CASSPPRGETQYF. The CDR3 nucleotides are TGTGCCAGCTCACCACCCAGGGGTGAGACCCAGTACTTC.

This clone occurred once. This sequence joins TRBV3-1 (or the pseudogene TRBV3-2) and TRBJ1-3, with D maybe TRBD1 (5 bases). Trimming took 0 bases from V and 0 from J, leaving 9 bases between them. This CDR3 comprises 16 residues. From germline, CDR1 is LGHDT and CDR2 YNNKEL (reference sequence). CDR3 bases: TGTGCCAGCAGCCAAGACAGGGCATTCTCTGGAAACACCATATATTTT. Residues: CASSQDRAFSGNTIYF.

The J gene is TRBJ2-1, the V gene TRBV11-3, with 10 bases identical to TRBD1. The CDR3 is 15 residues long. The V gene end was trimmed by 4 bases and the J gene end by 8 bases; junction bases not matched to a gene: 8. CDR1 is SGHNT and CDR2 is YENEEA in the germline V gene. The CDR3 DNA sequence: TGTGCCAGCAGCTCCGGGGACAGGGGTGGTCATGAGCAGTTCTTC. Translation: CASSSGDRGGHEQFF.

The rearrangement uses TRBV19 and TRBJ1-1; perhaps TRBD1 as D (6 bases). Germline CDR1 LNHDA, CDR2 SQIVND (reference sequence). There are 14 residues in the CDR3. Deletions cut 3 bases from V and 0 bases from J, with 8 bases between. The CDR3 protein is CASSITGLNTEAFF. The CDR3 nucleotides are TGTGCCAGTAGTATTACAGGGTTGAACACTGAAGCTTTCTTT. Full variable domain (rest looked up from reference TRBV19 and TRBJ1-1): DGGITQSPKYLFRKEGQNVTLSCEQNLNHDAMYWYRQDPGQGLRLIYYSQIVNDFQKGDIAEGYSVSREKKESFPLTVTSAQKNPTAFYLCASSITGLNTEAFFGQGTRLTVV.

The chain joins TRBV19 to TRBJ2-1, with D tentatively TRBD1 (6 bases). V dropped 7 bases and J dropped 2 bases, with 18 bases sitting between them. Germline values: CDR1 LNHDA, CDR2 SQIVND (reference sequence). The CDR3 contains 16 residues. This CDR3 is CASTPGVGEPYNEQFF. The CDR3 nucleotides are TGTGCCAGTACCCCAGGGGTGGGAGAACCCTACAATGAGCAGTTCTTC.

The chain has TRBV7-9 and TRBJ1-5, with D possibly being TRBD1 (6 bases). This CDR3 contains 15 residues. V lost 5 bases and J 0 bases, leaving 11 bases between the germline ends. The germline V gene encodes CDR1 SEHNR and CDR2 FQNEAQ (reference sequence). The CDR3 DNA reads TGTGCCAGCAGCCCCGAGGGGGTTAGCAATCAGCCCCAGCATTTT. Translation gives CASSPEGVSNQPQHF.

The rearrangement uses TRBV27 and TRBJ1-5; no definite D call. The CDR3 contains 14 residues. CDR1 is MNHEY and CDR2 is SMNVEV in the germline V gene (reference sequence). Trimming stripped 3 bases from V and 9 bases from J, with 15 bases between. The CDR3 loop is CASSLGGGLGPQHF. CDR3 in DNA: TGTGCCAGCAGTTTGGGCGGAGGCTTGGGGCCCCAGCATTTT.

The chain joins TRBV5-5 to TRBJ2-3; D is possibly TRBD1 (6 bases). CDR3 length: 15 residues. Germline CDR1 reads SGHKS; CDR2 reads YYEKEE (reference sequence). V was cut by 7 bases and J by 1 base, with 16 bases left in between. The CDR3 DNA sequence: TGTGCCAGCCTAATGTGGGGGCAAGGCACAGATACGCAGTATTTT. Protein: CASLMWGQGTDTQYF.